This entry describes one T cell receptor beta chain. This sample was included in a study of sequential checkpoint blockade in melanoma. Study summary: Each arm's sequence ended with maintenance nivolumab.

Treatment specified: randomized to nivolumab then ipilimumab (arm A) or the reverse (arm B). No patient had prior DNA-damaging chemotherapy. Sorted cells were live CD3+CD8+, lacking CD19 and CD56, from PBMCs. Some clones are missing from TCRdb's copy, which holds only in-frame ones; the method was immunoSEQ multiplex PCR. The data hold under 25,000 clones, with around 78% observed a single time. The CDR3 sequence is 16 residues long. In germline, CDR1 is MDHEN, CDR2 SYDVKM. With 4 bases clipped from V and 1 base from J, the junction kept 1 base outside the gene matches. The genes are TRBV28 and TRBJ2-3; TRBD2 matches 14 bases. The receptor was derived from a human donor with melanoma. The sample in question was CD8+ T cells sorted from blood (inferred from file names), obtained from a patient given nivolumab and ipilimumab in sequence. The chain's CDR3 is CASSSGLAGGTDTQYF. The CDR3 bases are TGTGCCAGCAGTTCGGGACTAGCGGGAGGCACAGATACGCAGTATTTT.